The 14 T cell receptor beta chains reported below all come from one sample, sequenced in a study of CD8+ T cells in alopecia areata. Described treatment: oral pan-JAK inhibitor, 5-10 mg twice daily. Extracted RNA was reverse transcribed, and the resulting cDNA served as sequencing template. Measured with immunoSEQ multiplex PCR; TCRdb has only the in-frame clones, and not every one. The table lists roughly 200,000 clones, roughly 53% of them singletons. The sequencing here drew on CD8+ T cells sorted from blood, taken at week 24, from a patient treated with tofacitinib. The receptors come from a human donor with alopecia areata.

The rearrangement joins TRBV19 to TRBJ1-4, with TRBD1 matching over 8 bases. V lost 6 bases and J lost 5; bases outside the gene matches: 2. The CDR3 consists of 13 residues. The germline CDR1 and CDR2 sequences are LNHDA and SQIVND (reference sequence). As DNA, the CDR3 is TGTGCCAGTAGGGACAGGGAGAATGAAAAACTGTTTTTT. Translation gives CASRDRENEKLFF.

CDR3 residues: CASSQEGSQNTEAFF. The CDR3 nucleotides are TGCGCCAGCAGCCAAGAAGGATCGCAGAACACTGAAGCTTTCTTT. The V and J genes are TRBV4-1 and TRBJ1-1; D call uncertain. Per germline, CDR1 MGHRA and CDR2 YSYEKL. V shed 0 bases and J shed 1 base, with 9 bases lying between them. CDR3 size: 15 residues.

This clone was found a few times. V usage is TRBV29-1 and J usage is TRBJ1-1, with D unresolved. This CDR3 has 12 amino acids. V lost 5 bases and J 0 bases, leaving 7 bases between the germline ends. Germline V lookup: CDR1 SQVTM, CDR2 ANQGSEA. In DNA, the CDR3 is TGCAGCGTTCTAACGCTGAACACTGAAGCTTTCTTT. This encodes CSVLTLNTEAFF.

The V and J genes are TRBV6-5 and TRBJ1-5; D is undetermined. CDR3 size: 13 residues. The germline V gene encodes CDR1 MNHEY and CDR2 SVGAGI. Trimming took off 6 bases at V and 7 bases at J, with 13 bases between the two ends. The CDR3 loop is CASSPGVGQPQHF. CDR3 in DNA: TGTGCCAGCAGCCCCGGGGTGGGGCAGCCCCAGCATTTT.

The CDR3 DNA reads as TGTGCCAGCAGCGGGGTAGCGGGGGAACCCACAGATACGCAGTATTTT. Translation: CASSGVAGEPTDTQYF. The rearrangement joins TRBV9 to TRBJ2-3; 9 bases map to TRBD2. The germline V gene encodes CDR1 SGDLS and CDR2 YYNGEE. The CDR3 is 16 amino acids. V was clipped by 3 bases and J by 2 bases; unmatched bases: 7.

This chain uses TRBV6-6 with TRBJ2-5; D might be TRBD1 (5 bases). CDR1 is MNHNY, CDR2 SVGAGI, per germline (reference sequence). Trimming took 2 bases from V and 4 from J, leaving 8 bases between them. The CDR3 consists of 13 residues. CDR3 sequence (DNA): TGTGCCAGCAGTTACCCAGGGCCAGAGACCCAGTACTTC. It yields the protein CASSYPGPETQYF.

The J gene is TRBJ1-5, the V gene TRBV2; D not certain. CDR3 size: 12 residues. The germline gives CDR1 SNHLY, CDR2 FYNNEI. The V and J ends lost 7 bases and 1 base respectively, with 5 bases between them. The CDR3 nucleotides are TGTGCCAGCATGGGGAGCAATCAGCCCCAGCATTTT. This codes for CASMGSNQPQHF.

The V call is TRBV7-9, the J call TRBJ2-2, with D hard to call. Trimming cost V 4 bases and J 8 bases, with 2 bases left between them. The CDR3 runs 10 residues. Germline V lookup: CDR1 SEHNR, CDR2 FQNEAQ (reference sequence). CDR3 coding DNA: TGTGCCAGCAGCTCTGGGGAGCTGTTTTTT. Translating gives CASSSGELFF.

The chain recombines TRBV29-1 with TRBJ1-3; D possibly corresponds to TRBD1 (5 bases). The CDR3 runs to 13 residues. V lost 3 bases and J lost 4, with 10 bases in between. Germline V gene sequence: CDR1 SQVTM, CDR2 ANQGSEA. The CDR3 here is CSVDQGTGNTIYF. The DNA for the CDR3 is TGCAGCGTTGACCAGGGTACGGGAAACACCATATATTTT.

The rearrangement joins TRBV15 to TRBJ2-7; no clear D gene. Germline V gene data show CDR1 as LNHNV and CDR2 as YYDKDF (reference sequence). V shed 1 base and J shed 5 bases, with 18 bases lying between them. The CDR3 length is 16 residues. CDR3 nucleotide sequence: TGTGCCACCAGCAGAGTTGCCACTGGCTACGCTAACGAGCAGTACTTC. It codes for CATSRVATGYANEQYF.

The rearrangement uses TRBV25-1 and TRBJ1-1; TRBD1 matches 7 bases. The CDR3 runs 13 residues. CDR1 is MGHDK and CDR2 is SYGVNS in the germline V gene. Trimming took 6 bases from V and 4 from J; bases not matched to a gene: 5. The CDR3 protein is CASSEQGRTEAFF. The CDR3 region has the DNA TGTGCCAGCAGCGAACAGGGGCGCACTGAAGCTTTCTTT.

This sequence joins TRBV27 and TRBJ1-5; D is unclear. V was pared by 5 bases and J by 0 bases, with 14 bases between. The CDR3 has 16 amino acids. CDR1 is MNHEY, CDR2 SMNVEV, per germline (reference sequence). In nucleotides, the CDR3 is TGTGCCAGCAGTCCATACCCGGGGTTTAGCAATCAGCCCCAGCATTTT. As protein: CASSPYPGFSNQPQHF.

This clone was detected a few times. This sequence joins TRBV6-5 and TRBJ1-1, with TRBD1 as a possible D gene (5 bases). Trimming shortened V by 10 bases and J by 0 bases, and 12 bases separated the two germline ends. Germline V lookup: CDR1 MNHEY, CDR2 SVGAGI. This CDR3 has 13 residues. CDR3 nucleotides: TGTGCCATCAGGGTTGGGGTGAACACTGAAGCTTTCTTT. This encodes CAIRVGVNTEAFF.

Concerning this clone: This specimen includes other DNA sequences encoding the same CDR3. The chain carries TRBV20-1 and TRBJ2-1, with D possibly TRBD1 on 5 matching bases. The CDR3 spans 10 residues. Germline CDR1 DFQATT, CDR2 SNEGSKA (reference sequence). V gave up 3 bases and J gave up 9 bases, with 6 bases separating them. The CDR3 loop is CSASRGEQFF. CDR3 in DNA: TGCAGTGCTAGTAGGGGTGAGCAGTTCTTC.